This T cell receptor beta chain was recovered during a study of technical replicates of blood from a few donors. The CDR3 sequence is 18 residues long. Germline lookup yields CDR1 LNHDA and CDR2 SQIVND (reference sequence). V shed 4 bases, J shed 4 bases, and the junction held 12 bases outside the gene matches. Only in-frame clones appear in the TCRdb table, and some are missing; sequencing was by immunoSEQ multiplex PCR. Counted here are approximately 80,000 clones, approximately 90% occurring once; the ten biggest clones make up roughly 0.41%. Input material: T cells isolated from PBMCs. The chain carries TRBV19 and TRBJ2-7, with TRBD2 matching 14 bases. The clonotype originates from a human donor in good health. The CDR3: CASSNLRLAGGPGYEQYF. Written as DNA, the CDR3 is TGTGCCAGTAGTAACTTGAGACTAGCGGGAGGGCCCGGTTACGAGCAGTACTTC.